This T cell receptor (beta chain) was recovered during a study of patients and donors after allogeneic stem cell transplantation. Each CDR3 protein gets one entry after TCRdb re-called the RT-PCR reads with MiXCR. Of about a million distinct CDR3 sequences listed, about 20% are singletons. V was clipped by 3 bases and J by 5 bases, with 16 bases between them. Germline V gene sequence: CDR1 DFQATT, CDR2 SNEGSKA (reference sequence). The CDR3 has 14 amino acids. The specimen was blood, either unsorted or a sorted T cell fraction (not recorded which). The sequence was collected from a human donor who was either an allogeneic HSCT recipient or a stem cell or donor lymphocyte infusion donor (not recorded which). It is not recorded whose cells these are; they may come from a transplant donor. This chain connects TRBV20-1 to TRBJ1-1, with D tentatively TRBD1 (6 bases). The CDR3 reads CSASIRGARTEAFF. The CDR3 DNA sequence: TGCAGTGCTAGTATCCGGGGGGCGCGGACTGAAGCTTTCTTT.